This T cell receptor beta chain is drawn from a study of control samples from healthy donors and cancer patients. Assay: immunoSEQ multiplex PCR; the TCRdb copy retains only in-frame clones and omits some. The table shows tens of thousands of clones, with 75% to 90% occurring only once. Sample: blood. The source of this sequence is a man aged 50-60 years in good health.

CDR3 sequence: CASSQVRGKTNYGYTF. CDR3 sequence (DNA): TGCGCCAGCAGCCAAGTTCGCGGGAAAACTAACTATGGCTACACCTTC. This chain joins TRBV4-1 and TRBJ1-2; D gene ambiguous. The CDR3 is 16 amino acids. The germline V gene encodes CDR1 MGHRA and CDR2 YSYEKL. V was trimmed by 1 base and J by 0 bases, leaving 12 bases between them.